This is a list of T cell receptor beta chains from one sample in a study of Tregs in tolerant kidney transplant recipients. Method: immunoSEQ multiplex PCR; TCRdb's copy keeps in-frame clones and lacks some. The table lists 240,000 or so clones, 80% to 85% of them singletons. The sample taken for sequencing was CD4+ T cells from blood. The receptors were sampled from a human donor in good health. Each CDR3 is given without its conserved first and last residue. Fields, in order: V gene, D gene, J gene, CDR3 length, CDR3 protein. D genes are given only for firm matches.

v_call: TRBV15
d_call: -
j_call: TRBJ2-7
cdr3_length: 11
cdr3_aa: ATSRPPYYEQY

v_call: TRBV6-1
d_call: -
j_call: TRBJ1-6
cdr3_length: 14
cdr3_aa: ASSELNRRENSPLH

v_call: TRBV9
d_call: -
j_call: TRBJ1-1
cdr3_length: 13
cdr3_aa: ASSVEAYVNTEAF

v_call: TRBV7-2
d_call: -
j_call: TRBJ2-7
cdr3_length: 12
cdr3_aa: ASARKTPSYEQY

v_call: TRBV12-5
d_call: -
j_call: TRBJ1-1
cdr3_length: 9
cdr3_aa: ASGGGNEAF

v_call: TRBV29-1
d_call: -
j_call: TRBJ1-1
cdr3_length: 10
cdr3_aa: SVEDSAPVAF

v_call: TRBV6-6
d_call: -
j_call: -
cdr3_length: 11
cdr3_aa: ASSYFRPYEQY

v_call: TRBV10-3
d_call: -
j_call: TRBJ1-1
cdr3_length: 12
cdr3_aa: AIRSGTTNTEAF

v_call: TRBV11-2
d_call: TRBD1
j_call: TRBJ1-1
cdr3_length: 13
cdr3_aa: ASSLDDRVYTEAF

v_call: TRBV6-6
d_call: -
j_call: TRBJ1-1
cdr3_length: 13
cdr3_aa: ASSYSTVLNTEAF